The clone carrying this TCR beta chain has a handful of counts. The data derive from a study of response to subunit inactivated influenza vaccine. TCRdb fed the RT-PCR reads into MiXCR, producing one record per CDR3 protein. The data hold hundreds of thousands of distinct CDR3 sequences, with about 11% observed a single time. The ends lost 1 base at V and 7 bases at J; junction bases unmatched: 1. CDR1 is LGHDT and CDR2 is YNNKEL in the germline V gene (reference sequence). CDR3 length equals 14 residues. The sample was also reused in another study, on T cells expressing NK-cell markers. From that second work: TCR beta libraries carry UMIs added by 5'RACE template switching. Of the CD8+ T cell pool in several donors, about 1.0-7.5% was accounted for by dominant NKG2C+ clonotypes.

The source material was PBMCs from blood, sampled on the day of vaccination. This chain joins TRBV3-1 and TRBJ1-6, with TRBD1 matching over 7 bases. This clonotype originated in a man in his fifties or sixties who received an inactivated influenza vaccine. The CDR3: CASSQADRNSPLHF. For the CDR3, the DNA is TGTGCCAGCAGCCAAGCGGACAGGAATTCACCCCTCCACTTT.